Presented here are 14 T cell receptor beta chains from one specimen sequenced in a study of CD8 T cells in Susac syndrome. With random hexamers, reverse transcription was performed on about 0.5 to 1 ug of RNA. TCRdb re-called the immunoSEQ multiplex PCR reads through MiXCR, storing one row per CDR3 protein. The sample yields under 200,000 distinct CDR3 sequences, 85% to 95% seen once. Material: CD4+ T cells from PBMCs. The origin of the receptors is a human donor in good health.

The chain combines TRBV2 with TRBJ1-1, with TRBD1 matching 11 bases. V was clipped by 7 bases and J by 4 bases; unmatched bases: 5. The CDR3 totals 14 residues. Germline-derived CDR1 and CDR2 are SNHLY and FYNNEI. The DNA for the CDR3 is TGTGCCAGCATTGGGACAGGGGGAAGCACTGAAGCTTTCTTT. Translating it yields CASIGTGGSTEAFF.

This clonotype has just one count. The CDR3 is CASSQGVGEGASEQYF. DNA of the CDR3: TGTGCCAGCAGCCAAGGTGTGGGAGAGGGGGCCTCCGAGCAGTACTTC. The chain uses TRBV3-1 and TRBJ2-7, with TRBD1 matching 7 bases. The length of the CDR3 is 16 residues. The germline CDR1 and CDR2 sequences are LGHDT and YNNKEL (reference sequence). The V and J ends lost 1 base and 6 bases, in that order; junction bases with no gene match: 12.

The chain employs TRBV7-2 and TRBJ2-7; possible D gene TRBD1, 5 bases. V was shortened by 2 bases and J by 0 bases, with 11 bases between the two germline ends. The CDR3 has 15 residues. In germline, CDR1 is SGHTA, CDR2 FQGNSA. The CDR3 nucleotides are TGTGCCAGCAGCTTAATGCCAGGGAACTCCTACGAGCAGTACTTC. Encoded protein: CASSLMPGNSYEQYF.

For the CDR3, the DNA is TGTGCCAGCAGCTTCGACCTGGGCACAGATACGCAGTATTTT. This sequence encodes CASSFDLGTDTQYF. This sequence joins TRBV7-2 and TRBJ2-3; D is unresolved. The CDR3 totals 14 residues. CDR1 SGHTA and CDR2 FQGNSA come from the germline V gene. V shed 3 bases and J shed 1 base, with 8 bases lying between them. Combining the CDR3 with reference TRBV7-2 and TRBJ2-3 gives the whole variable domain GAGVSQSPSNKVTEKGKDVELRCDPISGHTALYWYRQSLGQGLEFLIYFQGNSAPDKSGLPSDRFSAERTGGSVSTLTIQRTQQEDSAVYLCASSFDLGTDTQYFGPGTRLTVL.

The rearrangement joins TRBV19 to TRBJ1-2; 7 bases align to TRBD1. The CDR3 extends over 13 amino acids. Germline-derived CDR1 and CDR2 are LNHDA and SQIVND (reference sequence). V shed 6 bases, J shed 6 bases, and the junction held 7 bases outside the gene matches. The CDR3 loop is CASSFTGADGYTF. Written as DNA, the CDR3 is TGTGCCAGTAGCTTCACAGGGGCAGATGGCTACACCTTC.

The genes are TRBV29-1 and TRBJ2-2; 9 nucleotides line up with TRBD1. Per the germline V gene, CDR1 is SQVTM and CDR2 is ANQGSEA. The length of the CDR3 is 13 residues. V lost 5 bases and J lost 6; bases outside the gene matches: 4. The CDR3: CSVIRQGAGELFF. CDR3 nucleotides: TGCAGCGTTATCAGACAGGGGGCCGGGGAGCTGTTTTTT.

V and J are TRBV29-1 and TRBJ1-2; TRBD1 is a possible D gene (5 bases). The ends were cut back, 1 base at V and 8 bases at J, with 14 bases in the middle. The CDR3 is 13 amino acids. Germline CDR1 reads SQVTM; CDR2 reads ANQGSEA. The CDR3 DNA is TGCAGCGTTGAAGTATTAGATAGGGGAGGCTACACCTTC. Encoded protein: CSVEVLDRGGYTF.

The chain recombines TRBV13 with TRBJ2-5; D not resolved. This CDR3 contains 12 residues. The germline gives CDR1 PRHDT, CDR2 FYEKMQ (reference sequence). V shed 1 base and J shed 7 bases, with 7 bases lying between them. This CDR3 is CASSLDRGTQYF. The DNA of the CDR3 is TGTGCCAGCAGCTTAGACCGCGGGACCCAGTACTTC.

The sample holds one count of this clonotype. The rearrangement uses TRBV29-1 and TRBJ1-2, with 8 bases identical to TRBD1. The germline CDR1 and CDR2 sequences are SQVTM and ANQGSEA. The V and J ends lost 4 bases and 8 bases, in that order; junction bases with no gene match: 12. The CDR3 contains 14 residues. The chain's CDR3 is CSVGLAGGSKGYTF. In nucleotides, the CDR3 is TGCAGCGTTGGATTGGCAGGGGGCTCTAAGGGCTACACCTTC.

V and J are TRBV29-1 and TRBJ1-1; D not certain. This CDR3 spans 14 amino acids. The germline V and J ends were trimmed by 7 bases and 3 bases, with 18 bases remaining between them. Germline assignment: CDR1 SQVTM and CDR2 ANQGSEA. CDR3: CSAARAETDTEAFF. The DNA of the CDR3 is TGCAGCGCCGCGAGGGCGGAAACCGACACTGAAGCTTTCTTT.

V and J are TRBV6-5 and TRBJ1-2; no clear D. CDR3 length equals 15 residues. Trimming removed 5 bases at V and 3 bases at J, with 16 bases between. Germline CDR1 reads MNHEY; CDR2 reads SVGAGI. Here the CDR3 DNA reads TGTGCCAGCAGTAGAAAAACCCCGACCGACTATGGCTACACCTTC. Translating it yields CASSRKTPTDYGYTF.

This chain joins TRBV10-2 and TRBJ2-2; D is ambiguous. Trimming removed 3 bases from V and 10 bases from J, with 9 bases in between. The CDR3 is 12 amino acids. Germline CDR1 reads WSHSY; CDR2 reads SAAADI. CDR3 sequence: CASSDTSLELFF. Written as DNA, the CDR3 is TGCGCCAGCAGTGACACGAGCTTGGAGCTGTTTTTT.

The chain has TRBV3-1 and TRBJ1-2; tentatively, D is TRBD1 (6 bases). V lost 3 bases, J lost 5 bases, and 19 bases lay in between. CDR3 length equals 16 residues. Germline V gives CDR1 LGHDT, CDR2 YNNKEL (reference sequence). CDR3 in DNA: TGTGCCAGCAGCCACCCGAACAGGGAGAGGGAATATGGCTACACCTTC. Translation gives CASSHPNREREYGYTF.

The chain carries TRBV9 and TRBJ1-2; 10 nucleotides align to TRBD1. V lost 3 bases to trimming and J lost 5 bases; unmatched junction nucleotides: 4. CDR3 length: 14 amino acids. Germline V gives CDR1 SGDLS, CDR2 YYNGEE. CDR3: CASSGGDRGYGYTF. The CDR3 nucleotides are TGTGCCAGCAGCGGTGGGGACAGGGGATATGGCTACACCTTC.